The next 11 T cell receptor beta chains were all read from a single sample in a study of T cells after posttransplantation cyclophosphamide listed by TCRdb under 2016. Libraries were constructed by the immunoSEQ multiplex PCR assay. In TCRdb, the immuneACCESS table is reduced to in-frame sequences with V and J assigned. These tables do not hold every clone; where another copy was compared, an unresolved V gene accounts for under half, and the others remain unexplained. This sample gives roughly 4,800 clones in total; around 72% of them show up just once. The biggest ten clones account for approximately 50% of the sample. A control cohort of approximately eleven patients who had been given myeloablative marrow transplants with methotrexate plus a calcineurin inhibitor was sampled 1 year after transplant. The material was PBMCs, obtained roughly 310 days after allogeneic stem cell transplant with calcineurin inhibitor and methotrexate. These receptor sequences come from a female patient in her forties or fifties who received an allogeneic stem cell transplant from an unrelated donor, was CMV-positive, and had acute and chronic GVHD. Some T cells may have been brought in with the graft after a transplant.

The chain carries TRBV7-6 and TRBJ2-3; TRBD1 might be the D (5 bases). The V gene's germline CDR1 is SGHVS and CDR2 FNYEAQ. This CDR3 comprises 13 residues. CDR3 nucleotide sequence: TGTGCAACCAGGGCCTCTAGCACAGATACGCAGTATTTT. This encodes CATRASSTDTQYF.

With respect to this clone: A read error may account for a junction end that differs from germline. The chain combines TRBV5-1 with TRBJ2-7; 11 positions match TRBD2. This CDR3 contains 15 residues. Germline lookup yields CDR1 SGHRS and CDR2 YFSETQ. CDR3 sequence (DNA): TGTGCCAGCAGCTTCCCTAGCGGGGGGACCTACGAGCAGTACTTC. Translated, it gives CASSFPSGGTYEQYF.

The chain combines TRBV29-1 with TRBJ1-1; 10 bases match TRBD1. There are 18 residues in the CDR3. The germline gives CDR1 SQVTM, CDR2 ANQGSEA. Trimming removed 2 bases from V and 0 bases from J; junction bases left unmatched: 12. The CDR3 nucleotides are TGCAGCGTTGAACATCTTAATGACAGGGGGCTGCTGAACACTGAAGCTTTCTTT. This gives the protein CSVEHLNDRGLLNTEAFF. Full variable domain (outside the CDR3, taken from reference TRBV29-1 and TRBJ1-1): SAVISQKPSRDICQRGTSLTIQCQVDSQVTMMFWYRQQPGQSLTLIATANQGSEATYESGFVIDKFPISRPNLTFSTLTVSNMSPEDSSIYLCSVEHLNDRGLLNTEAFFGQGTRLTVV.

This clone was picked up one time. V gene TRBV5-1 combines with J gene TRBJ2-1; TRBD2 agrees at 14 bases. Germline CDR1 and CDR2: SGHRS and YFSETQ. CDR3 size: 18 residues. V trimming: 1 base; J trimming: 5 bases; junction bases outside the gene matches: 8. The CDR3: CASSLTVPGLAGDNEQFF. CDR3 DNA sequence: TGCGCCAGCAGCTTGACAGTACCGGGACTAGCGGGGGACAATGAGCAGTTCTTC.

The genes are TRBV18 and TRBJ1-2, with TRBD1 matching 8 bases. Germline V gene data show CDR1 as KGHSH and CDR2 as LQKENI. Trimming took 3 bases from V and 6 from J; bases not matched to a gene: 3. The CDR3 totals 13 residues. CDR3 sequence: CASSPRTGHGYTF. CDR3 coding DNA: TGTGCCAGCTCACCGAGGACAGGGCATGGCTACACCTTC.

The V and J genes are TRBV2 and TRBJ1-2; D is possibly TRBD1 (5 bases). The CDR3 is 13 residues long. Trimming left V 8 bases short and J 8 bases short, with 18 bases between. The germline CDR1 and CDR2 sequences are SNHLY and FYNNEI. Here the CDR3 DNA reads TGTGCCAGCGGGGCACGGGGGGGTCTCGGCTACACCTTC. It specifies CASGARGGLGYTF.

The chain is built from TRBV4-1 and TRBJ2-7; D is uncertain. Trimming stripped 0 bases from V and 0 bases from J, with 12 bases between. The CDR3 has 16 amino acids. Germline CDR1 reads MGHRA; CDR2 reads YSYEKL. The CDR3, as DNA: TGCGCCAGCAGCCAAGATACACAGTCATTCTCCTACGAGCAGTACTTC. Protein sequence: CASSQDTQSFSYEQYF.

The rearrangement joins TRBV18 to TRBJ2-5, with unresolved D. This CDR3 comprises 12 residues. Trimming took off 6 bases at V and 1 base at J, with 6 bases between the two ends. Germline-derived CDR1 and CDR2 are KGHSH and LQKENI. In DNA, the CDR3 is TGTGCCAGCTCCCACACCCAAGAGACCCAGTACTTC. Its protein product is CASSHTQETQYF.

The chain joins TRBV6-5 to TRBJ2-3; 8 bases map to TRBD1. Per the germline V gene, CDR1 is MNHEY and CDR2 is SVGAGI. Unmatched junction bases numbered 8, after V lost 7 bases and J lost 2 bases. This CDR3 comprises 15 residues. The CDR3 DNA sequence: TGTGCCAGCATTTATAGACAGGGGTCCACAGATACGCAGTATTTT. This sequence encodes CASIYRQGSTDTQYF.

The chain couples TRBV6-4 to TRBJ1-1, with D unclear. Deletions cut 6 bases from V and 1 base from J, with 15 bases between. Germline V gene sequence: CDR1 MRHNA, CDR2 SNTAGT. This CDR3 has 15 residues. CDR3 sequence reads: CASRQEAIANTEAFF. CDR3 coding DNA: TGTGCCAGCAGGCAGGAGGCCATAGCGAACACTGAAGCTTTCTTT.

The rearrangement uses TRBV11-2 and TRBJ2-7; no clear D gene. Germline loops: CDR1 SGHAT, CDR2 FQNNGV. The CDR3 spans 14 residues. V lost 0 bases and J lost 8, with 14 bases in between. CDR3 protein: CASSLDRTISKQYF. The CDR3 DNA reads as TGTGCCAGCAGCTTAGATCGCACGATCTCTAAGCAGTACTTC.